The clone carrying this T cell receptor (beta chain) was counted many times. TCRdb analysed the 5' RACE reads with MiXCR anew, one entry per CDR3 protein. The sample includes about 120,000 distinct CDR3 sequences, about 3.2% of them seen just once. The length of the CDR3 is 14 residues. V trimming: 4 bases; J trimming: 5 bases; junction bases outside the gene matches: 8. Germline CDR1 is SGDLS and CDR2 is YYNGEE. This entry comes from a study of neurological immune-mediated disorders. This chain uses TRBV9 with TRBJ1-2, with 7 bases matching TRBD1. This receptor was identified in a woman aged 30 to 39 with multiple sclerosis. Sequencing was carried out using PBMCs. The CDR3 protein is CASSPGDREYGYTF. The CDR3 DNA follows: TGTGCCAGCAGCCCGGGGGACAGAGAGTATGGCTACACCTTC.